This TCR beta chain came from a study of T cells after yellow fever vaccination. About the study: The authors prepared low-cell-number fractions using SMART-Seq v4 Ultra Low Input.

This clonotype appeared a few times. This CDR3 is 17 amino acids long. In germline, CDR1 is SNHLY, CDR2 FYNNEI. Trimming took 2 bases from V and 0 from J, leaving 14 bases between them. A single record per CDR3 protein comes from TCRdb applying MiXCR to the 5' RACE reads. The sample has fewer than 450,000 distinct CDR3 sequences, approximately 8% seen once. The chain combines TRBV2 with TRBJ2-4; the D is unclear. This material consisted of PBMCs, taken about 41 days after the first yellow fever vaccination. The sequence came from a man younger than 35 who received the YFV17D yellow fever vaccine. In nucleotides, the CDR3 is TGTGCCAGCAGTGAAACGGCAATTGGGCTAGCCAAAAACATTCAGTACTTC. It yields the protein CASSETAIGLAKNIQYF. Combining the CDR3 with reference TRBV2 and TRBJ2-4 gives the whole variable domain EPEVTQTPSHQVTQMGQEVILRCVPISNHLYFYWYRQILGQKVEFLVSFYNNEISEKSEIFDDQFSVERPDGSNFTLKIRSTKLEDSAMYFCASSETAIGLAKNIQYFGAGTRLSVL.